This T cell receptor beta chain appears in the sequencing data of a study of blood T cell repertoires in COVID-19. This table comes from immunoSEQ multiplex PCR, and its TCRdb copy is limited to in-frame clones, with some not included. The sample holds more than 250,000 clones; more than 85% are singletons and the top ten take roughly 20%. This CDR3 spans 13 amino acids. V was pared by 1 base and J by 5 bases, with 8 bases between. Germline V gene data show CDR1 as SGHTA and CDR2 as FQGNSA. The TCR originated in a woman aged 25 to 45 who had recovered from COVID-19. The sequenced sample was PBMCs or T cells enriched from blood (not recorded which). This chain joins TRBV7-2 and TRBJ1-1; D is perhaps TRBD1 (5 bases). CDR3 sequence: CASSLDRRTEAFF. The CDR3 DNA follows: TGTGCCAGCAGCTTAGACAGGCGTACTGAAGCTTTCTTT.